These T cell receptor beta chains were read from a single sample in a study of cytomegalovirus exposure and HLA in healthy donors. Here immunoSEQ multiplex PCR was the method, and the copy in TCRdb shows in-frame clones only, minus some. The sample records over 150,000 clones, 75% to 85% being singletons. Sequenced sample: PBMCs. The receptors were gathered from a woman aged 45-65 years in good health and CMV-seropositive. Each CDR3 is given with its conserved first and last residue. The D gene is left open where the match is weak. Size is stated for part of the rows, as once, few or many counts, or as a class when the clone is expanded.

>TRBJ1-3|TRBV15|-|-|15
TGTGCCACCAGCAGAGACAGGGCCTCTGGAAACACCATATATTTT
CATSRDRASGNTIYF
>TRBJ2-3|TRBV5-4|TRBD2|-|19
TGTGCCAGCAGCTCACCTAGCGGGGGGGTTTCATCTAGCACAGATACGCAGTATTTT
CASSSPSGGVSSSTDTQYF
>TRBJ1-1|TRBV5-1|-|-|14
TGCGCCAGCACCCTGGTCAGGGGATACACTGAAGCTTTCTTT
CASTLVRGYTEAFF
>TRBJ2-7|TRBV4-2|TRBD1|-|15
TGTGCCAGCAGCCAGGTGGGACAGGCCATTGGCGAGCAGTACTTC
CASSQVGQAIGEQYF
>TRBJ2-1|TRBV29-1|-|-|14
TGCATCGTCTCGAAGACTAGCTCCTACAATGAGCAGTTCTTC
CIVSKTSSYNEQFF
>TRBJ1-5|TRBV7-8|-|-|13
TGTGCCAGCACCCTGACGGAGAATCAGCCCCAGCATTTT
CASTLTENQPQHF
>TRBJ2-1|TRBV20-1|TRBD1|-|11
TGCAGTGCTTGGGGACAGGGGGTATATTTCTTC
CSAWGQGVYFF
>TRBJ1-1|TRBV7-3|-|-|13
TGTGCCAGCAGCTCCGCTATGAACACTGAAGCTTTCTTT
CASSSAMNTEAFF
>TRBJ2-7|TRBV6-1|-|-|14
TGTGCCAGCAGGACTATCAGGTCCCTAAAGGAGCAGTACTTC
CASRTIRSLKEQYF
>TRBJ2-2|TRBV18|-|-|14
TGTGCCAGCTCACCCCAGGGGCAAACCGGGGAGCTGTTTTTT
CASSPQGQTGELFF
>TRBJ1-6|TRBV4-1|-|-|16
TGCGCCAGCAGCCAAGATTGGAGGACAGCCAATTCAGCCCTCCACTTT
CASSQDWRTANSALHF
>TRBJ2-3|TRBV6-1|-|-|13
TGTGCCAGCAGGGACTACCCCACAGATACGCAGTATTTT
CASRDYPTDTQYF
>TRBJ2-7|TRBV27|-|few|15
TGTGCCAGCAGTTCCTTACAGGGCCCCCTCTACGAGCAGTACTTC
CASSSLQGPLYEQYF
>TRBJ2-1|TRBV27|TRBD1|-|13
TGTGCCAGCAGTCCCCTGACAGGGCTTGAGCAGTTCTTC
CASSPLTGLEQFF
>TRBJ2-5|TRBV7-9|TRBD1|-|15
TGTGCCAGCAGCTTAGGAAACAGGGGGCAGGAGACCCAGTACTTC
CASSLGNRGQETQYF
>TRBJ1-2|TRBV5-6|TRBD1|-|16
TGTGCCAGCAGCTTGTTCGGGACAGGAGACAACTATGGCTACACCTTC
CASSLFGTGDNYGYTF
>TRBJ1-4|TRBV6-5|TRBD1|-|14
TGTGCCAGCAGAAGGACAGGGAAAAATGAAAAACTGTTTTTT
CASRRTGKNEKLFF
>TRBJ2-5|TRBV29-1|TRBD1|-|12
TGCAGCGTTGAGGGACAGAAAGAGACCCAGTACTTC
CSVEGQKETQYF
>TRBJ2-3|TRBV13|TRBD2|-|15
TGTGCCAGCAGCCGGCTAGCGGGGGGGCCAGATACGCAGTATTTT
CASSRLAGGPDTQYF
>TRBJ2-7|TRBV5-8|TRBD2|-|15
TGTGCCAGCAGCTTTGGTGCTAGCGGGGGATACGAGCAGTACTTC
CASSFGASGGYEQYF
>TRBJ1-2|TRBV7-9|-|-|12
TGTGCCAGCAGCTTGGAGAGGTATGGCTACACCTTC
CASSLERYGYTF
>TRBJ1-4|TRBV2|-|-|14
TGTGCCAGCAGTGTCGGCAGGAACGATGAAAAACTGTTTTTT
CASSVGRNDEKLFF
>TRBJ2-3|TRBV7-7|TRBD2|-|13
TGTGCTAGCAGCCGCAACTCGGGAGGGACGCAGTATTTT
CASSRNSGGTQYF
>TRBJ2-5|TRBV29-1|-|-|13
TGCAGCGTTGAAGGAGGGATCCAAGAGACCCAGTACTTC
CSVEGGIQETQYF
>TRBJ2-1|TRBV11-2|-|-|19
TGTGCCAGCCGCCCCGGAGGGGCCAGGGCCCTCCCCTCCTACAATGAGCAGTTCTTC
CASRPGGARALPSYNEQFF
>TRBJ1-6|TRBV27|-|few|16
TGTGCCAGCAGTTTCTCAAGGGGCGCCGACAATTCACCCCTCCACTTT
CASSFSRGADNSPLHF
>TRBJ2-7|TRBV30|TRBD1|few|13
TGTGCCTGGAGCCAGACAGGGTTCTACGAGCAGTACTTC
CAWSQTGFYEQYF